The entry below describes one TCR beta chain. PCR involved 60 Vbeta and 13 Jbeta primers. Libraries were prepared by immunoSEQ multiplex PCR; TCRdb keeps only in-frame clonotypes and omits some of them. The sample contains around 150,000 clones, around 80% of which appear only once. The CDR3 runs to 18 residues. Deletions cut 4 bases from V and 0 bases from J, with 20 bases between. The germline CDR1 and CDR2 sequences are SGHTS and YDEGEE. This entry comes from a study of cytomegalovirus exposure and HLA in healthy donors. The TCR sequence derives from a male donor in good health and CMV-seronegative. The sequenced material came from PBMCs. The chain recombines TRBV5-8 with TRBJ1-3; D gene unclear. The CDR3, as DNA: TGTGCCAGCAGCCGGCGCGGCCTTACATTAAACTCTGGAAACACCATATATTTT. Translation gives CASSRRGLTLNSGNTIYF.